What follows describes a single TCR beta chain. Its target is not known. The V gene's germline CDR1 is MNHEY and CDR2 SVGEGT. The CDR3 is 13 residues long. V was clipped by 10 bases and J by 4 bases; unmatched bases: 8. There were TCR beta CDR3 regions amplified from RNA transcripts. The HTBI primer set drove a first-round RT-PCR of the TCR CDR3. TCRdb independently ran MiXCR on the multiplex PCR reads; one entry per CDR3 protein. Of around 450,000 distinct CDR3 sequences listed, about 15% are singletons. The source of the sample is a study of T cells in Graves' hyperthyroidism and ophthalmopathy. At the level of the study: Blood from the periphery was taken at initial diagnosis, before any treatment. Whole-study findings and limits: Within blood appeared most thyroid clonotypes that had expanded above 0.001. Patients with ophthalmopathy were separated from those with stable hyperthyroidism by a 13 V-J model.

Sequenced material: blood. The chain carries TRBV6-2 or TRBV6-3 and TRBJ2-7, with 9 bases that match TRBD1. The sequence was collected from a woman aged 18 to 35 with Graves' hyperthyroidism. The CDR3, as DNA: TGTGCCACCTGGGACAGGGTATTTTACGAGCAGTACTTC. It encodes CATWDRVFYEQYF.